These 5 T cell receptor beta chains were sequenced from one sample in a study of beta chain features in type 1 diabetes. TCRB transcripts that were expressed got sequenced, as all of the isolated RNA had been reverse transcribed. Measured with immunoSEQ multiplex PCR; TCRdb has only the in-frame clones, and not every one. The sample has hundreds of thousands of clones, approximately 30% seen once. The sample consisted of naive CD4+ T cells from blood. The receptor source for this set is a man aged 18-30 years in good health.

J is TRBJ2-7 and V is TRBV30, with 15 bases aligning to TRBD2. V trimming: 5 bases; J trimming: 5 bases; junction bases outside the gene matches: 4. The germline CDR1 and CDR2 sequences are GTSNPN and SVGIG (reference sequence). The CDR3 extends over 14 amino acids. CDR3 sequence (DNA): TGTGCCTGGGAAGGGACTAGCGGGAGGAACGAGCAGTACTTC. The encoded protein is CAWEGTSGRNEQYF.

The rearrangement links TRBV7-9 to TRBJ2-7; 10 bases fit TRBD2. The trim removed 4 bases at V and 1 base at J, leaving 7 bases unmatched. The CDR3 extends over 16 amino acids. Germline V gives CDR1 SEHNR, CDR2 FQNEAQ (reference sequence). The CDR3 DNA follows: TGTGCCAGCAGCTCCCTGGGACTAGCGTGGTCCTACGAGCAGTACTTC. Translating gives CASSSLGLAWSYEQYF.

The chain combines TRBV9 with TRBJ1-4; 10 bases agree with TRBD1. The CDR3 runs to 15 residues. Germline V gene lookup returns CDR1 SGDLS and CDR2 YYNGEE. With 4 bases clipped from V and 8 bases from J, the junction kept 8 bases outside the gene matches. The CDR3 DNA is TGTGCCAGCAGCCCGGGACAGGGGATGGCGGAAAAACTGTTTTTT. Translated, it gives CASSPGQGMAEKLFF.

This clone was counted a few times. The V gene is TRBV30, the J gene TRBJ2-5; D gene unclear. The length of the CDR3 is 14 residues. From germline, CDR1 is GTSNPN and CDR2 SVGIG (reference sequence). V lost 0 bases, J lost 4 bases, and 12 bases lay in between. The CDR3 DNA reads TGTGCCTGGAGTGTACCGGACGCGGCAGAGACCCAGTACTTC. Its translation is CAWSVPDAAETQYF.

About this clone: Other DNA sequences in the same sample also yield this CDR3. The gene calls are TRBV7-2 and TRBJ1-2; the match to TRBD1 covers 10 bases. The CDR3 extends over 14 amino acids. Unmatched junction bases numbered 7, after V lost 5 bases and J lost 7 bases. Germline values: CDR1 SGHTA, CDR2 FQGNSA. In DNA, the CDR3 is TGTGCCAGCAGCATCCGGGACAGGGGCAGTGGCTACACCTTC. It translates to CASSIRDRGSGYTF.